The 23 T cell receptor beta chains below come from one sample, sequenced in a study of blood T cell repertoires in COVID-19. The method was immunoSEQ multiplex PCR; TCRdb's version includes in-frame clones alone and lacks a portion of them. The sample lists 95,000 to 100,000 clones; roughly 80% were seen once. The sequencing input was peripheral blood. The receptor source for this set is a woman aged 60-75 years with acute or convalescent COVID-19.

This clone is a singleton in its sample. The chain recombines TRBV19 with TRBJ1-5; the D gene is possibly TRBD1 (5 bases). CDR1 LNHDA and CDR2 SQIVND come from the germline V gene (reference sequence). There are 13 residues in the CDR3. Trimming removed 6 bases at V and 9 bases at J, with 15 bases between. CDR3 loop: CASRDTLNGPQHF. CDR3 DNA sequence: TGTGCCAGTAGGGACACCCTGAACGGGCCCCAGCATTTT.

The rearrangement uses TRBV9 and TRBJ2-5; TRBD1 matches at 10 bases. V trimming: 4 bases; J trimming: 13 bases; junction bases outside the gene matches: 10. The CDR3 consists of 13 residues. Germline CDR1 reads SGDLS; CDR2 reads YYNGEE. In DNA form, the CDR3 reads TGTGCCAGCAGCCCGGGACAGGGGTTTATGGCGTACTTC. Translating gives CASSPGQGFMAYF. The full variable domain, rest sourced from reference TRBV9 and TRBJ2-5, is DSGVTQTPKHLITATGQRVTLRCSPRSGDLSVYWYQQSLDQGLQFLIQYYNGEERAKGNILERFSAQQFPDLHSELNLSSLELGDSALYFCASSPGQGFMAYFGPGTRLLVL.

The rearrangement uses TRBV30 and TRBJ2-1; 11 nucleotides align to TRBD2. The CDR3 is 14 residues long. Germline CDR1 and CDR2: GTSNPN and SVGIG (reference sequence). Trimming cost V 2 bases and J 9 bases; bases outside gene matches: 6. The CDR3 is CAWSRTSGLVEQFF. As DNA, the CDR3 is TGTGCCTGGAGTCGGACTAGCGGGTTGGTTGAGCAGTTCTTC.

The J gene is TRBJ1-2, the V gene TRBV30; 7 positions agree with TRBD1. Losses at the gene ends were 2 bases for V and 4 bases for J; bases not matched to a gene: 7. Germline V CDR1 and CDR2: GTSNPN, SVGIG (reference sequence). The CDR3 is 14 residues long. CDR3 sequence: CAWSPGQTIYGYTF. Written as DNA, the CDR3 is TGTGCCTGGAGTCCGGGACAGACTATCTATGGCTACACCTTC.

The rearrangement joins TRBV5-1 to TRBJ1-3, with TRBD1 matching over 9 bases. CDR3 length equals 17 residues. The ends lost 4 bases at V and 3 bases at J; junction bases unmatched: 11. Germline CDR1 reads SGHRS; CDR2 reads YFSETQ. This chain's CDR3 is CASSANIQGAFGNTIYF. Written as DNA, the CDR3 is TGCGCCAGCAGCGCGAACATACAGGGGGCGTTTGGAAACACCATATATTTT.

The table lists this clone with a count of one. The chain uses TRBV28 and TRBJ2-5; 8 bases align to TRBD2. This CDR3 region has 16 residues. V lost 5 bases, J lost 2 bases, and 10 bases stayed unmatched. From germline, CDR1 is MDHEN and CDR2 SYDVKM. The CDR3 spells CASSLARGGIQETQYF. The DNA for the CDR3 is TGTGCCAGCAGTCTCGCTCGCGGGGGGATTCAAGAGACCCAGTACTTC.

The chain has TRBV28 and TRBJ1-5; 9 bases fit TRBD1. The CDR3 has 13 amino acids. Germline lookup yields CDR1 MDHEN and CDR2 SYDVKM. After removal of 6 bases from V and 9 bases from J, the junction contained 6 bases not matched to a gene. The DNA for the CDR3 is TGTGCCAGCAGGGGGACAGGGTGGGCGCCCCAGCATTTT. This sequence encodes CASRGTGWAPQHF.

The rearrangement uses TRBV20-1 and TRBJ2-7; 9 bases are a match to TRBD1. Germline CDR1 is DFQATT and CDR2 is SNEGSKA (reference sequence). CDR3 length equals 11 residues. CDR3 in amino acids: CGHRGRNEQYF. For the CDR3, the DNA is TGCGGTCACAGGGGGCGGAACGAGCAGTACTTC.

The V and J genes are TRBV5-4 and TRBJ1-2; 7 nucleotides agree with TRBD1. The germline CDR1 and CDR2 sequences are SGHNT and YYREEE (reference sequence). V shed 0 bases, J shed 1 base, and the junction held 3 bases outside the gene matches. There are 15 residues in the CDR3. CDR3 bases: TGTGCCAGCAGCTTGGATAACAGGGGTAACTATGGCTACACCTTC. Protein sequence: CASSLDNRGNYGYTF.

DNA for the CDR3: TGTGCCAGCAGCAAGGACAGGGGACATTCCTACGAGCAGTACTTC. It codes for CASSKDRGHSYEQYF. The rearrangement uses TRBV11-2 and TRBJ2-7; 9 bases are a match to TRBD1. V lost 5 bases to trimming and J lost 1 base; unmatched junction nucleotides: 6. CDR1 SGHAT and CDR2 FQNNGV come from the germline V gene. The length of the CDR3 is 15 residues. Full variable domain (outside the CDR3, taken from reference TRBV11-2 and TRBJ2-7): EAGVAQSPRYKIIEKRQSVAFWCNPISGHATLYWYQQILGQGPKLLIQFQNNGVVDDSQLPKDRFSAERLKGVDSTLKIQPAKLEDSAVYLCASSKDRGHSYEQYFGPGTRLTVT.

V and J are TRBV7-2 and TRBJ2-5; 12 nucleotides match TRBD2. Germline CDR1 reads SGHTA; CDR2 reads FQGNSA. This CDR3 region has 14 residues. The trim removed 0 bases at V and 13 bases at J, leaving 6 bases unmatched. The CDR3 DNA follows: TGTGCCAGCAGCTTAGCAGGTCTAGCGGGGGGGGCGTACTTC. It codes for CASSLAGLAGGAYF. The full variable domain, its missing parts supplied by reference TRBV7-2 and TRBJ2-5, is GAGVSQSPSNKVTEKGKDVELRCDPISGHTALYWYRQSLGQGLEFLIYFQGNSAPDKSGLPSDRFSAERTGGSVSTLTIQRTQQEDSAVYLCASSLAGLAGGAYFGPGTRLLVL.

The CDR3 bases are TGTGCCAGCAGCCAAGTTTTCGAGAAGGGGAACTATGGCTACACCTTC. Translated, it gives CASSQVFEKGNYGYTF. The chain employs TRBV4-2 and TRBJ1-2; D may be TRBD1 (5 bases). This CDR3 region has 16 residues. Germline assignment: CDR1 LGHNA and CDR2 YNFKEQ. The V and J ends lost 1 base and 2 bases respectively, with 14 bases between them.

Only one count was recorded for this clone. V is TRBV19 and J is TRBJ2-1, with D possibly being TRBD1 (6 bases). The germline V gene has CDR1 LNHDA and CDR2 SQIVND (reference sequence). Trimming stripped 9 bases from V and 2 bases from J, with 14 bases between. CDR3 size: 14 residues. The CDR3: CASRGGPTYNEQFF. The CDR3 region has the DNA TGTGCCAGCAGAGGGGGTCCTACCTACAATGAGCAGTTCTTC. Combining the CDR3 with reference TRBV19 and TRBJ2-1 gives the whole variable domain DGGITQSPKYLFRKEGQNVTLSCEQNLNHDAMYWYRQDPGQGLRLIYYSQIVNDFQKGDIAEGYSVSREKKESFPLTVTSAQKNPTAFYLCASRGGPTYNEQFFGPGTRLTVL.

This chain joins TRBV30 and TRBJ1-5; tentatively, D is TRBD1 (5 bases). Germline CDR1 is GTSNPN and CDR2 is SVGIG (reference sequence). With 4 bases removed from V and 5 bases from J, the gap between germline ends came to 9 bases. The CDR3 has 12 amino acids. CDR3 in DNA: TGTGCCTGGAATGCGGGGGATCAGCCCCAGCATTTT. Translated, it gives CAWNAGDQPQHF.

This chain uses TRBV21-1 with TRBJ2-2; the table names TRBD2, a call not compared with the DNA. TRBV21-1 is a documented pseudogene. The CDR3 loop spans 16 amino acids. The CDR3, as DNA: TGTGCCAGCAGCAAAGCGGGGAGGGTGAACACCGGGGAGCTGTTTTTT. Residues: CASSKAGRVNTGELFF.

This clone was picked up a small number of times. The chain links TRBV2 to TRBJ1-6; D is ambiguous. Trimming cost V 5 bases and J 9 bases, with 17 bases left between them. Germline V gene sequence: CDR1 SNHLY, CDR2 FYNNEI. The CDR3 extends over 15 amino acids. CDR3 in DNA: TGTGCCAGCAGTACGGGAGCCCCGAAGGGTTCACCCCTCCACTTT. It codes for CASSTGAPKGSPLHF.

Only one count was recorded for this clone. The chain employs TRBV6-1 and TRBJ1-6; 9 bases agree with TRBD1. Germline-derived CDR1 and CDR2 are MNHNS and SASEGT. The CDR3 consists of 19 residues. Unmatched junction bases numbered 7, after V lost 0 bases and J lost 1 base. The CDR3, as DNA: TGTGCCAGCAGTGAAGCTACAGGGGGCTATAGTTCCTATAATTCACCCCTCCACTTT. This gives the protein CASSEATGGYSSYNSPLHF.

The genes are TRBV2 and TRBJ2-7, with 8 positions matching TRBD1. This CDR3 has 14 residues. Germline CDR1 SNHLY, CDR2 FYNNEI. With V trimmed by 3 bases and J by 0 bases, 1 base remained unmatched. The CDR3 is CASSDQGASYEQYF. The CDR3, as DNA: TGTGCCAGCAGTGATCAGGGGGCCTCCTACGAGCAGTACTTC.

The chain uses TRBV11-2 and TRBJ1-1; D remains ambiguous. The CDR3 totals 12 residues. V was shortened by 4 bases and J by 4 bases, with 7 bases between the two germline ends. CDR1 and CDR2 (germline): SGHAT, FQNNGV. Here the CDR3 reads CASSYGSTEAFF. The CDR3 coding sequence is TGTGCCAGCAGCTACGGGAGCACTGAAGCTTTCTTT.

In its sample, this clone was seen once. This chain links TRBV15 with TRBJ1-2; D is unclear. Trimming cost V 0 bases and J 8 bases, with 13 bases left between them. CDR3 length equals 14 residues. CDR1 is LNHNV, CDR2 YYDKDF, per germline (reference sequence). The chain's CDR3 is CATSRDSGWAGYTF. Here the CDR3 DNA reads TGTGCCACCAGCAGAGATTCGGGGTGGGCCGGCTACACCTTC.

This chain connects TRBV6-6 to TRBJ1-4, with D perhaps matching TRBD1 (6 bases). This CDR3 has 16 amino acids. V lost 1 base, J lost 3 bases, and 12 bases lay in between. The germline CDR1 and CDR2 sequences are MNHNY and SVGAGI (reference sequence). This CDR3 is CASSYWGGQANEKLFF. CDR3 in DNA: TGTGCCAGCAGTTACTGGGGGGGGCAGGCTAATGAAAAACTGTTTTTT.

This clone turned up a few times. The chain is built from TRBV2 and TRBJ1-2; TRBD1 agrees at 7 bases. The junction had 13 bases not matched to a gene; V was cut back by 6 bases and J by 6 bases. Germline V gene sequence: CDR1 SNHLY, CDR2 FYNNEI. The CDR3 length is 15 residues. The CDR3 DNA reads TGTGCCAGCAGGTTTGGTTTTGGACAGGTGGATGGCTACACCTTC. Protein sequence: CASRFGFGQVDGYTF.

This chain links TRBV7-2 with TRBJ2-2; possibly TRBD1 for D (6 bases). V was cut by 7 bases and J by 5 bases, with 11 bases left in between. CDR1 and CDR2 from the germline V gene are SGHTA and FQGNSA. There are 13 residues in the CDR3. CDR3 nucleotides: TGTGCCAGCACAAACACAGGGACCGGGGAGCTGTTTTTT. Translated, it gives CASTNTGTGELFF.